Listed below are T cell receptor beta chains from one sample, sequenced in a study of identical twins. A single record per CDR3 protein comes from TCRdb applying MiXCR to the 5' RACE reads. Of 270,000 or so distinct CDR3 sequences in the sample, about 8% were seen once. This sample was shared with a second study, whose subject was yellow fever vaccine responses in identical twins.

Sequenced material: CD8+ T cells sorted from blood. Every receptor here comes from a woman under 30 in good health. Each CDR3 is given with its conserved first and last residue. Fields, in order: D gene, J gene, V gene, clone size, CDR3 protein, CDR3 DNA. D genes are given only for firm matches. For some rows the clone size is stated as once, few or many, or as a class when expanded; others skip it.

-,TRBJ2-2,TRBV4-3,many,CASSQVFGGDTGELFF,TGCGCCAGCAGCCAAGTATTCGGCGGGGATACCGGGGAGCTGTTTTTT
-,TRBJ2-3,TRBV7-2,-,CASSLGVESQYF,TGTGCCAGCAGCTTAGGAGTGGAATCCCAGTATTTT
-,TRBJ2-2,TRBV4-1,few,CASSQDGGYATGELFF,TGCGCCAGCAGCCAAGATGGAGGGTACGCCACCGGGGAGCTGTTTTTT
-,TRBJ1-2,TRBV3-1,many,CASSQVSKDYGYTF,TGTGCCAGCAGCCAAGTTAGCAAAGACTATGGCTACACCTTC
TRBD2,TRBJ2-1,TRBV29-1,few,CSHQRGESSYNEQFF,TGCAGCCACCAGCGGGGGGAAAGCTCCTACAATGAGCAGTTCTTC
-,TRBJ2-5,TRBV28,many,CASSPNLVREETQYF,TGTGCCAGCAGCCCCAATCTGGTGAGGGAAGAGACCCAGTACTTC
TRBD2,TRBJ2-2,TRBV3-1,-,CASSQGPSGETGELFF,TGTGCCAGCAGCCAAGGACCTAGCGGGGAAACCGGGGAGCTGTTTTTT
-,TRBJ2-5,TRBV7-9,many,CASSPRVTRGQETQYF,TGTGCCAGCAGCCCCCGGGTCACTCGAGGACAAGAGACCCAGTACTTC
-,TRBJ1-2,TRBV29-1,many,CSVPGSEGQRGYGYTF,TGCAGCGTCCCAGGCTCTGAGGGGCAGCGAGGCTATGGCTACACCTTC
-,TRBJ2-3,TRBV6-2/TRBV6-3,few,CASSQKRNTDTQYF,TGTGCCAGCAGCCAAAAGCGGAACACAGATACGCAGTATTTT
TRBD1,TRBJ2-1,TRBV5-6,few,CASSWDRGVSYNEQFF,TGTGCCAGCAGCTGGGACAGGGGCGTCTCCTACAATGAGCAGTTCTTC
TRBD1,TRBJ2-1,TRBV20-1,few,CSALEGGTGSNEQFF,TGCAGTGCGCTAGAGGGGGGGACAGGGAGCAATGAGCAGTTCTTC
TRBD2,TRBJ2-5,TRBV6-2/TRBV6-3,few,CASSYSPIPGLALQETQYF,TGTGCCAGCAGTTACTCGCCAATCCCGGGACTAGCGCTCCAAGAGACCCAGTACTTC
-,TRBJ2-2,TRBV7-9,few,CASSITGTPNTGELFF,TGTGCCAGCAGCATCACCGGGACACCTAACACCGGGGAGCTGTTTTTT
TRBD2,TRBJ2-1,TRBV6-5,-,CASSYWTSGSNEQFF,TGTGCCAGCAGTTACTGGACTAGCGGGAGCAATGAGCAGTTCTTC
-,TRBJ2-7,TRBV20-1,few,CSASSRYSYEQYF,TGCAGTGCTAGTAGCCGGTACTCCTACGAGCAGTACTTC
-,TRBJ2-2,TRBV24-1,few,CATSDLTAGELFF,TGTGCCACCAGTGATTTGACGGCCGGGGAGCTGTTTTTT
TRBD2,TRBJ2-7,TRBV20-1,few,CSARGLSGVSLEQYF,TGCAGTGCTAGGGGGTTGAGCGGGGTTTCCCTCGAGCAGTACTTC
TRBD2,TRBJ2-5,TRBV28,many,CASSTRLAGHQETQYF,TGTGCCAGCTCTACCAGGCTAGCGGGACACCAAGAGACCCAGTACTTC
TRBD1,TRBJ2-1,TRBV5-1,few,CASSLDPGQGSDEQFF,TGCGCCAGCAGCTTGGACCCGGGACAGGGAAGCGATGAGCAGTTCTTC
TRBD1,TRBJ2-5,TRBV12-3/TRBV12-4,few,CASSLAGQNQETQYF,TGTGCCAGCAGTTTAGCGGGACAGAACCAAGAGACCCAGTACTTC